This T cell receptor (beta chain) originates from a study of cytomegalovirus exposure and HLA in healthy donors. Researchers ran the PCR with 60 Vbeta and 13 Jbeta primers. The method was immunoSEQ multiplex PCR; TCRdb's version includes in-frame clones alone and lacks a portion of them. The sample contains 200,000 or so clones, around 81% of which appear only once. Study results and limitations: Later analysis showed TCR association rates varying by HLA locus, highest for DRB1 and lowest for HLA-C. HLA allele associations emerged for about 16,000 TCR beta sequences in a later analysis, at 0.05 false discovery rate.

As for this clone: Antigen specificity is unknown.

CDR1 and CDR2 from the germline V gene are MGHRA and YSYEKL. This CDR3 has 13 residues. V lost 3 bases, J lost 5 bases, and 10 bases lay in between. This chain links TRBV4-1 with TRBJ2-5, with D possibly matching TRBD1 (6 bases). Sequenced input: PBMCs. The source of this sequence is a woman aged 18-29 years in good health and CMV-seropositive. CDR3 DNA sequence: TGCGCCAGCAGCCAGCTCAGGGGTGAGACCCAGTACTTC. Translating gives CASSQLRGETQYF.